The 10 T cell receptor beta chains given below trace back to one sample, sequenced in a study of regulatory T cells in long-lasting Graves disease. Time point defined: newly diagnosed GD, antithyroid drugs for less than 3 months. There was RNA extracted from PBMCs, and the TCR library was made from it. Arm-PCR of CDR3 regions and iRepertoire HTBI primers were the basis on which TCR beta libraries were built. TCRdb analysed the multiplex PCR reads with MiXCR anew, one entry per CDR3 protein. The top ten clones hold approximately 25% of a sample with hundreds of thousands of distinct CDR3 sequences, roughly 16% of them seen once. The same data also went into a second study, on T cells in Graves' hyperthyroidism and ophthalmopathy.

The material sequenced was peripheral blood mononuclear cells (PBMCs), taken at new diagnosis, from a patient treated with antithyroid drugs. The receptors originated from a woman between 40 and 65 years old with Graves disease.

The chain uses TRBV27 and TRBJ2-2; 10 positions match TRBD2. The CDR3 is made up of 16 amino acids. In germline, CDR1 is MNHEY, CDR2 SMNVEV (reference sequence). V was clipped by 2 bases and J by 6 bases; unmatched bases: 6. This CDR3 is CASSLLYSGGSGELFF. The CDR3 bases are TGTGCCAGCAGTTTACTGTATAGCGGGGGGTCCGGGGAGCTGTTTTTT.

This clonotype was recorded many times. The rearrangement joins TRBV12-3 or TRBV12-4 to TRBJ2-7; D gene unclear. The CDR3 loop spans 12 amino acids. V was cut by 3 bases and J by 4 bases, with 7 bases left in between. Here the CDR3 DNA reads TGTGCCAGCAGTTTCCGAAAATACGAGCAGTACTTC. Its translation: CASSFRKYEQYF.

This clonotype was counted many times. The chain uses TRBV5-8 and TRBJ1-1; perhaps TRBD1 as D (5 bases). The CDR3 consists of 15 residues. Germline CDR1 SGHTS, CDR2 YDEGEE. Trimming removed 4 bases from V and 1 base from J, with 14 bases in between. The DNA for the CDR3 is TGTGCCAGCAGCCGGAGGGCAGGGAGGAACACTGAAGCTTTCTTT. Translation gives CASSRRAGRNTEAFF.

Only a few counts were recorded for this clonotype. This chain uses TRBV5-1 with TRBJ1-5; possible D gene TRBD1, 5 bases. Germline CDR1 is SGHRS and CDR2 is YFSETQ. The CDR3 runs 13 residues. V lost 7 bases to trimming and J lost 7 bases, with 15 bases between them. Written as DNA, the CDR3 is TGCGCCAGCGCCGAGGGCGAGGGGCAGCCCCAGCATTTT. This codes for CASAEGEGQPQHF. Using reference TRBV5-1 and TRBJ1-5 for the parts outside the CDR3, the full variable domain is KAGVTQTPRYLIKTRGQQVTLSCSPISGHRSVSWYQQTPGQGLQFLFEYFSETQRNKGNFPGRFSGRQFSNSRSEMNVSTLELGDSALYLCASAEGEGQPQHFGDGTRLSIL.

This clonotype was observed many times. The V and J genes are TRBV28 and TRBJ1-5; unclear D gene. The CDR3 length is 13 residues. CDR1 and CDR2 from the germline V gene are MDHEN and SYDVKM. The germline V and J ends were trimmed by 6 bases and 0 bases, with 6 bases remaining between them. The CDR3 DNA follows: TGTGCCAGCAGCTTTTTTAGCAATCAGCCCCAGCATTTT. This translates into CASSFFSNQPQHF.

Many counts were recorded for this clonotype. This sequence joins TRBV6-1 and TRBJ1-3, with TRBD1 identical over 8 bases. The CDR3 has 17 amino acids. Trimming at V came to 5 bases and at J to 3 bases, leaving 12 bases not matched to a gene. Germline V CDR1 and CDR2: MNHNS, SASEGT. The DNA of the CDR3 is TGTGCCAGCAGTCCATTAACCGGACAGGGAGGTGGAAACACCATATATTTT. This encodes CASSPLTGQGGGNTIYF.

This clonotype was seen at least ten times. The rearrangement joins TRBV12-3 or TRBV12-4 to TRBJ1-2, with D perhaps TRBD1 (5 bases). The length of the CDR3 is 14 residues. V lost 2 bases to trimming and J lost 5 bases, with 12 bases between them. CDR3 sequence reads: CASSLTQASYGYTF. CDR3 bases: TGTGCCAGCAGTTTAACACAGGCTTCGTATGGCTACACCTTC.

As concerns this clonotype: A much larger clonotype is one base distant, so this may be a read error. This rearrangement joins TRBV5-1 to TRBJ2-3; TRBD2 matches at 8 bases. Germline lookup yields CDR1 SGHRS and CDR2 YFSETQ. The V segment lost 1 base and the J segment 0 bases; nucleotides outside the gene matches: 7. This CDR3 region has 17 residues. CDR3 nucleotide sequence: TGCGCCAGCAGCTTGAATCCTGGCGGGGGGAGCACAGATACGCAGTATTTT. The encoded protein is CASSLNPGGGSTDTQYF.

The DNA of the CDR3 is TGTGCCAGCAGCCCACCGGCGTGGAACACTGAAGCTTTCTTT. Amino acids: CASSPPAWNTEAFF. The V and J genes are TRBV3-1 and TRBJ1-1; no firm D call. The CDR3 length is 14 residues. In germline, CDR1 is LGHDT, CDR2 YNNKEL (reference sequence). Trimming left V 4 bases short and J 1 base short, with 10 bases between.

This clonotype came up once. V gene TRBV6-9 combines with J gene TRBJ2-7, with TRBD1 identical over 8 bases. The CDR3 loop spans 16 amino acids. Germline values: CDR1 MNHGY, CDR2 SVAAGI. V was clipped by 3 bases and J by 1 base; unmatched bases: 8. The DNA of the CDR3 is TGTGCCAGCAGTTACTTCCGGGACAGGCTTTCCTACGAGCAGTACTTC. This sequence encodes CASSYFRDRLSYEQYF.